These T cell receptor beta chains were read from a single sample in a study of blood T cell repertoires in COVID-19. Profiled with immunoSEQ multiplex PCR; TCRdb holds only in-frame clones, not every one. The sample yields 300,000 to 350,000 clones, roughly 89% seen once. Material for sequencing was PBMCs or T cells enriched from blood (not recorded which). The receptors derive from a woman aged 18-30 years with acute COVID-19. The conserved cysteine and the conserved F or W are not part of the CDR3 here.

>TRBV28
ASSSPVATNEKLF
>TRBV27
ASSLTASTYEQY
>TRBV5-1
ASSPGLVSYNEQF
>TRBV19
ASSSPGRDPEYQY
>TRBV7-2
ATRQGQVIYGYT
>TRBV28
ASSLRGGYGYT
>TRBV7-6
ATSTSGGTDTQY
>TRBV5-1
ASSLGVWQGEETQY
>TRBV7-9
ASSSTGTNYGYT
>TRBV5-1
ASSLGGRGQPQH
>TRBV11-2
ASSPVSRAGPYEQY
>TRBV6-5
ASSYSRGWTEAF
>TRBV5-4
ASSLGPRGDTGELF
>TRBV10-1
ASSESGQGQAF
>TRBV28
AVPDTGAGELF
>TRBV5-1
ASSLGRDRGRDEQY
>TRBV3-1/TRBV3-2
ASSQSLPNTEAF
>TRBV3-1/TRBV3-2
ASSLTNEGLAGVEQF
>TRBV29-1
SASRDRGNTEAF
>TRBV3-1/TRBV3-2
ASSQVGGGHGDEQF
>TRBV9
ASSVEGAGHYGYT
>TRBV28
ASSPEDRKGRGYT
>TRBV4-1
ASSQGLFTYEQY
>TRBV9
ASSATLTGTEAF
>TRBV15
ATSREGRRERVGGELF
>TRBV27
ASRPSGTGVSGQY
>TRBV7-6
ASSLDGTLNTEAF
>TRBV6-2/TRBV6-3
ASSDRGGKAF
>TRBV18
ASSPGEDTQY
>TRBV10-3
AIRGGLEEKLF
>TRBV13
ASSLGRRANEQF
>TRBV6-5
ASSYRRSGGGYGYT
>TRBV3-1/TRBV3-2
ASSQEPRAGEKLF
>TRBV28
ASSSGGELF
>TRBV6-2/TRBV6-3
ASSYISQNTEAF
>TRBV6-1
ASIDRVASGRLLTYEQY
>TRBV5-6
ASSLQGLTTNEKLF
>TRBV15
ATSPRDGRAEGPQH
>TRBV7-9
ASSHIAGARDEQY
>TRBV19
ASSIDLAGGQETQY
>TRBV5-3
ARSLVRREGTEAF
>TRBV5-1
ASSFTTGAGNTIY
>TRBV19
ASSQEGKDRRTGELF
>TRBV7-9
ASSPGLVMGNEQF
>TRBV2
ARTQEGERVHNEQF
>TRBV7-2
ASSLFTLSPLH
>TRBV19
ASSIGLAGFEQVEQF
>TRBV28
ASSPGTSSSYEQY
>TRBV3-1/TRBV3-2
ASSHGREAVPLD
>TRBV4-2
ASSQTNRRLALNTGELF
>TRBV5-1
ASSLGPRLGREGRSYEQY
>TRBV7-3
ASSFTGTTSTDTQY
>TRBV10-3
AISDRGSYEQY
>TRBV18
ASSPSKGANVLT